One sample yielded the 16 T cell receptor beta chains listed below, sequenced in a study of Graves' ophthalmopathy and Graves' hyperthyroidism. RNA transcripts provided the template for amplifying TCR beta CDR3 regions. HTBI primers primed a first-round RT-PCR, and a second-round multiplex PCR followed. One entry per CDR3 protein, called by TCRdb with MiXCR from the multiplex PCR reads. The sample lists hundreds of thousands of distinct CDR3 sequences; approximately 40% were seen once. The specimen was peripheral blood. All receptors come from an adult man with Graves' ophthalmopathy.

The rearrangement uses TRBV2 and TRBJ2-7; D is undetermined. TRBJ2-1 explains the end of the DNA better; the J call may be wrong. Germline lookup yields CDR1 SNHLY and CDR2 FYNNEI. This CDR3 is 14 amino acids long. This CDR3 reads CASSGRSTYNEQFF. In DNA form, the CDR3 reads TGTGCCAGCAGTGGGAGATCCACCTACAATGAGCAGTTCTTC.

This clonotype occurred many times. The V gene is TRBV19, the J gene TRBJ2-7, with D possibly matching TRBD2 (6 bases). Germline CDR1 reads LNHDA; CDR2 reads SQIVND (reference sequence). Trimming took off 5 bases at V and 4 bases at J, with 12 bases between the two ends. The CDR3 length is 13 residues. Written as DNA, the CDR3 is TGTGCCAGTAGTCCCACGGAGGGGTACGAGCAGTACTTC. It is translated as CASSPTEGYEQYF.

This clonotype was detected a few times. This sequence joins TRBV2 and TRBJ2-7, with D possibly being TRBD2 (5 bases). CDR3 length equals 15 residues. Germline V gene data show CDR1 as SNHLY and CDR2 as FYNNEI. Trimming took 2 bases from V and 4 from J, leaving 15 bases between them. The CDR3 DNA follows: TGTGCCAGCAGTGAAAAAGTGGGGAGCCTGTACGAGCAGTACTTC. This gives the protein CASSEKVGSLYEQYF.

V gene TRBV15 combines with J gene TRBJ2-6, with TRBD2 as a possible D gene (5 bases). CDR1 LNHNV and CDR2 YYDKDF come from the germline V gene (reference sequence). The V and J ends lost 11 bases and 0 bases respectively, with 8 bases between them. The CDR3 is 13 residues long. As DNA, the CDR3 is TGTGCCGAGGGAAGCTCTGGGGCCAACGTCCTGACTTTC. Amino acids: CAEGSSGANVLTF.

Many counts were recorded for this clonotype. The chain has TRBV10-3 and TRBJ1-3; weak D call: TRBD1 (5 bases). Trimming cost V 2 bases and J 0 bases, with 17 bases left between them. Germline V lookup: CDR1 ENHRY, CDR2 SYGVKD. CDR3 length: 18 residues. In nucleotides, the CDR3 is TGTGCCATCAGTGAGCTAGGGGCTAAAGACAGCTCTGGAAACACCATATATTTT. This gives the protein CAISELGAKDSSGNTIYF.

This clonotype turned up a few times. The chain carries TRBV24-1 and TRBJ1-5; D gene ambiguous. This CDR3 region has 18 residues. The V gene lost 10 bases and the J gene lost 0 bases, with 24 bases spanning the gap. In germline, CDR1 is KGHDR, CDR2 SFDVKD. The CDR3 DNA follows: TGTGCCACTATAAAACACCAAGTTGTTGTTCATAGCAATCAGCCCCAGCATTTT. It specifies CATIKHQVVVHSNQPQHF.

This clonotype occurred once. This chain connects TRBV11-2 to TRBJ1-2, with 8 bases matching TRBD1. CDR3 length: 12 amino acids. Germline CDR1 is SGHAT and CDR2 is FQNNGV. The CDR3 DNA reads as TGTGCTAGGAGACAGGGGATTGGCGGCTACACCTTC. Its protein product is CARRQGIGGYTF.

The V gene is TRBV6-1, the J gene TRBJ2-7; a weak D match, TRBD2 (6 bases). Germline CDR1 reads MNHNS; CDR2 reads SASEGT. V lost 5 bases, J lost 3 bases, and 14 bases lay in between. The CDR3 has 14 amino acids. The CDR3 spells CASSYSVGGYEQYF. DNA for the CDR3: TGTGCCAGCAGTTACTCGGTGGGGGGCTACGAGCAGTACTTC.

This clonotype was found many times. The V call is TRBV20-1, the J call TRBJ1-4, with D tentatively TRBD1 (5 bases). The germline CDR1 and CDR2 sequences are DFQATT and SNEGSKA (reference sequence). Trimming took 5 bases from V and 5 from J, leaving 12 bases between them. The CDR3 consists of 13 residues. This chain's CDR3 is CSAYAGRNEKLFF. The DNA of the CDR3 is TGCAGTGCTTACGCGGGACGGAATGAAAAACTGTTTTTT.

V usage is TRBV11-2 and J usage is TRBJ2-5; perhaps TRBD2 as D (5 bases). Germline values: CDR1 SGHAT, CDR2 FQNNGV. There are 17 residues in the CDR3. With 3 bases removed from V and 5 bases from J, the gap between germline ends came to 22 bases. The chain's CDR3 is CASSLIYGWGEWETQYF. The CDR3 DNA reads as TGTGCCAGCAGCTTGATTTACGGATGGGGAGAATGGGAGACCCAGTACTTC.

As to this clonotype: One end of the junction does not line up with germline, which may come from a read error. V gene TRBV10-3 combines with J gene TRBJ1-4; tentatively, D is TRBD1 (5 bases). This CDR3 region has 16 residues. Germline assignment: CDR1 ENHRY and CDR2 SYGVKD. CDR3 nucleotides: TGTGCCAGCAGTTACTCAGGGTACCGGGCTAATGAAAAACTGTTTTTT. It specifies CASSYSGYRANEKLFF.

The rearrangement links TRBV19 to TRBJ2-7; possibly TRBD1 for D (5 bases). V lost 6 bases, J lost 4 bases, and 13 bases lay in between. CDR3 size: 13 residues. CDR1 is LNHDA, CDR2 SQIVND, per germline (reference sequence). The CDR3 coding sequence is TGTGCCAGTAGCCCACTGGACACGTACGAGCAGTACTTC. Protein product: CASSPLDTYEQYF.

This clonotype occurred many times. V usage is TRBV9 and J usage is TRBJ2-5; no clear D gene. The CDR3 is made up of 14 amino acids. V lost 0 bases to trimming and J lost 3 bases, with 9 bases between them. CDR1 SGDLS and CDR2 YYNGEE come from the germline V gene. DNA of the CDR3: TGTGCCAGCAGCGTAGACCTACGCGAAGAGACCCAGTACTTC. It codes for CASSVDLREETQYF.

This clonotype was seen at least ten times. V and J are TRBV7-2 and TRBJ2-6; D might be TRBD1 or TRBD2, each matching 5 bases. Trimming removed 5 bases from V and 3 bases from J, with 11 bases in between. The CDR3 is 15 residues long. Germline lookup yields CDR1 SGHTA and CDR2 FQGNSA. This CDR3 reads CASSLFGGGANVLTF. In DNA form, the CDR3 reads TGTGCCAGCAGCCTCTTTGGGGGTGGGGCCAACGTCCTGACTTTC. Full variable domain (missing parts from reference TRBV7-2 and TRBJ2-6): GAGVSQSPSNKVTEKGKDVELRCDPISGHTALYWYRQSLGQGLEFLIYFQGNSAPDKSGLPSDRFSAERTGGSVSTLTIQRTQQEDSAVYLCASSLFGGGANVLTFGAGSRLTVL.

Details on this clonotype: A much more abundant neighbour one base away suggests this may be a read error. This chain uses TRBV7-9 with TRBJ2-7; the match to TRBD2 covers 10 bases. This CDR3 region has 14 residues. Looked up from germline, CDR1 is SEHNR and CDR2 is FQNEAQ (reference sequence). CDR3 sequence reads: CAGSLLVAGGEQYF. DNA for the CDR3: TGTGCCGGCAGCTTACTCGTAGCGGGGGGCGAGCAGTACTTC.

The V gene is TRBV25-1, the J gene TRBJ2-7, with a possible D match to TRBD2 (5 bases). V was pared by 4 bases and J by 2 bases, with 12 bases between. Germline values: CDR1 MGHDK, CDR2 SYGVNS. The CDR3 covers 14 residues. The CDR3 DNA reads TGTGCCAGCAGTGCGTGGAGGCCTCCCTACGAGCAGTACTTC. Translating it yields CASSAWRPPYEQYF.